Listed below are T cell receptor beta chains from one sample, sequenced in a study of T cells in tumors after PD-1 blockade. Using immunoSEQ multiplex PCR, the repertoire was profiled, and TCRdb retains in-frame clones only, with some absent. The data hold tens of thousands of clones, with around 80% observed a single time. Sequencing used PBMCs, obtained before anti-PD-1 treatment. The receptor source for this set is a human donor with basal cell carcinoma. Each CDR3 is given with its conserved first and last residue. D genes are given only for firm matches. Clone size appears in some rows only: once, few, many, or a class for an expanded clone.

j_call	d_call	v_call	clone_size	cdr3_aa	cdr3_nt
TRBJ1-3	NA	TRBV19	NA	CASSKRVHRDIRNTIYF	TGTGCCAGTAGCAAGAGGGTTCACCGGGACATCCGAAACACCATATATTTT
TRBJ2-5	TRBD2	TRBV6-2/TRBV6-3	NA	CASSALAGTQETQYF	TGTGCCAGCAGCGCACTAGCGGGAACTCAAGAGACCCAGTACTTC
TRBJ2-2	NA	TRBV4-3	NA	CASSQDRILNTGELFF	TGCGCCAGCAGCCAAGATCGTATCCTGAACACCGGGGAGCTGTTTTTT
TRBJ2-3	NA	TRBV14	NA	CASSQDYWRGRGTDTQYF	TGTGCCAGCAGCCAAGATTATTGGCGAGGCAGGGGCACAGATACGCAGTATTTT
TRBJ2-1	NA	TRBV29-1	NA	CSVSGGSYNEQFF	TGCAGCGTCTCTGGTGGCTCCTACAATGAGCAGTTCTTC
TRBJ2-2	NA	TRBV9	few	CASSPQLATGELFF	TGTGCCAGCAGCCCCCAACTGGCTACCGGGGAGCTGTTTTTT
TRBJ2-1	TRBD1	TRBV4-1	once	CASSLFLTGGNPNEQFF	TGCGCCAGCAGCCTCTTCTTGACAGGGGGCAACCCCAATGAGCAGTTCTTC
TRBJ2-1	NA	TRBV5-1	NA	CASSLGNLNNEQFF	TGCGCCAGCAGCTTAGGAAACTTAAACAATGAGCAGTTCTTC
TRBJ2-3	TRBD1	TRBV19	few	CASSIRDRGGDTQYF	TGTGCCAGTAGTATCCGGGACAGGGGAGGGGATACGCAGTATTTT
TRBJ2-1	TRBD2	TRBV2	hyperexpanded	CASSEGWAREGSSYNEQFF	TGTGCCAGCAGTGAAGGGTGGGCGCGGGAGGGGAGCTCCTACAATGAGCAGTTCTTC
TRBJ2-7	TRBD1	TRBV2	NA	CASSPIRDRGANAYF	TGTGCCAGCAGTCCTATCCGGGACAGGGGAGCCAATGCGTACTTC
TRBJ2-6	NA	TRBV19	once	CASSINSGANVLTF	TGTGCCAGTAGTATAAACTCTGGGGCCAACGTCCTGACTTTC
TRBJ2-1	TRBD2	TRBV13	NA	CASSRLANDEQFF	TGTGCCAGCAGTAGACTAGCGAACGATGAGCAGTTCTTC
TRBJ2-3	NA	TRBV5-5	NA	CASSLVQLEADTQYF	TGTGCCAGCAGCTTGGTACAGCTGGAGGCAGATACGCAGTATTTT
TRBJ2-3	NA	TRBV5-1	NA	CASRPPVWDTQYF	TGCGCCAGCAGACCCCCCGTCTGGGATACGCAGTATTTT
TRBJ2-7	NA	TRBV10-3	NA	CAISESTATYEQYF	TGTGCCATCAGTGAGTCGACAGCAACCTACGAGCAGTACTTC
TRBJ1-2	NA	TRBV29-1	medium-sized	CSVAPTGVGGYTF	TGCAGCGTCGCCCCTACAGGAGTAGGTGGCTACACCTTC
TRBJ1-5	NA	TRBV9	NA	CASRIADGGLNQPQHF	TGTGCCAGCAGAATCGCGGACGGGGGGCTCAATCAGCCCCAGCATTTT
TRBJ1-2	NA	TRBV13	NA	CASSLGINYGYTF	TGTGCCAGCAGCTTAGGTATTAACTATGGCTACACCTTC
TRBJ2-7	NA	TRBV28	NA	CASSFGPDEQYF	TGTGCCAGCAGTTTCGGGCCCGACGAGCAGTACTTC
TRBJ1-5	NA	TRBV6-6	few	CASSYSAGDSNQPQHF	TGTGCCAGCAGTTACTCGGCCGGAGATAGCAATCAGCCCCAGCATTTT
TRBJ1-5	NA	TRBV7-2	NA	CASSLAGISNQPQHF	TGTGCCAGCAGCTTAGCGGGGATTAGCAATCAGCCCCAGCATTTT
TRBJ1-2	NA	TRBV18	NA	CASSPPGLYGYTF	TGTGCCAGCTCACCACCCGGGCTTTATGGCTACACCTTC
TRBJ1-6	NA	TRBV4-1	NA	CASSQVGINSPLHF	TGCGCCAGCAGCCAAGTCGGGATAAATTCACCCCTCCACTTT
TRBJ2-1	TRBD2	TRBV2	NA	CPTCDGGARVGSSYNEQFF	TGTCCCACCTGTGACGGGGGGGCGCGGGTGGGGAGCTCCTACAATGAGCAGTTCTTC
TRBJ2-1	NA	TRBV10-3	NA	CAISEWTATSSYNEQFF	TGTGCCATCAGTGAGTGGACAGCCACTAGCTCCTACAATGAGCAGTTCTTC
TRBJ2-2	NA	TRBV4-2	few	CASSQVQIATGELFF	TGTGCCAGCAGCCAAGTTCAGATAGCCACCGGGGAGCTGTTTTTT
TRBJ2-1	TRBD2	TRBV7-6	NA	CASSLASGGYNEQFF	TGTGCCAGCAGCTTAGCTAGCGGGGGTTACAATGAGCAGTTCTTC
TRBJ2-3	TRBD2	TRBV5-1	NA	CASSFLAGSEDTQYF	TGCGCCAGCAGCTTCCTAGCGGGGTCGGAAGATACGCAGTATTTT
TRBJ2-3	NA	TRBV18	once	CASSLGEADTQYF	TGTGCCAGCTCACTGGGGGAGGCAGATACGCAGTATTTT
TRBJ2-3	TRBD2	TRBV7-3	once	CASSPDSGVGTDTQYF	TGTGCCAGCAGCCCGGATAGCGGGGTCGGCACAGATACGCAGTATTTT
TRBJ2-3	NA	TRBV9	NA	CASSVSLASTDTQYF	TGTGCCAGCAGCGTGTCGCTAGCGAGCACAGATACGCAGTATTTT
TRBJ1-5	NA	TRBV6-2/TRBV6-3	NA	CASSYSTMDSNQPQHF	TGTGCCAGCAGTTACTCCACGATGGACAGCAATCAGCCCCAGCATTTT
TRBJ2-1	NA	TRBV2	NA	CASREGGARAGSSYNEQFF	TGTGCCAGCAGGGAAGGGGGGGCGCGGGCGGGGAGCTCCTACAATGAGCAGTTCTTC
TRBJ2-2	NA	TRBV7-9	NA	CASSPGTGGPTGELFF	TGTGCCAGCAGCCCCGGGACCGGGGGACCCACCGGGGAGCTGTTTTTT
TRBJ2-3	NA	TRBV25-1	NA	CASSEPRPGRGTDTQYF	TGTGCCAGCAGTGAACCCCGTCCGGGGAGAGGCACAGATACGCAGTATTTT
TRBJ1-6	TRBD1	TRBV3-1/TRBV3-2	NA	CASSQGTGHSPLHF	TGTGCCAGCAGCCAAGGGACAGGGCATTCACCCCTCCACTTT
TRBJ2-1	TRBD1	TRBV9	NA	CASSGQGASSYNEQFF	TGTGCCAGCAGCGGGCAGGGGGCGAGCTCCTACAATGAGCAGTTCTTC
TRBJ2-5	TRBD2	TRBV10-3	NA	CAISESSGRETQYF	TGTGCCATCAGTGAGTCAAGCGGGAGGGAGACCCAGTACTTC
TRBJ2-7	TRBD2	TRBV6-5	NA	CASSPSGGPYEQYF	TGTGCCAGCAGTCCGAGCGGGGGCCCCTACGAGCAGTACTTC
TRBJ1-5	NA	TRBV4-1	NA	CASSQEAAAGWQPQHF	TGCGCCAGCAGCCAAGAGGCGGCGGCAGGGTGGCAGCCCCAGCATTTT
TRBJ2-7	TRBD1	TRBV10-3	NA	CAISPRDRGSYEQYF	TGTGCCATCAGTCCCCGGGACAGGGGATCCTACGAGCAGTACTTC
TRBJ1-2	TRBD1	TRBV7-9	NA	CASSLGRQGLGYTF	TGTGCCAGCAGCTTAGGCCGACAGGGGCTCGGCTACACCTTC
TRBJ2-1	TRBD2	TRBV7-2	NA	CASSLRGGGVSEQFF	TGTGCCAGCAGCTTACGGGGGGGCGGGGTCAGTGAGCAGTTCTTC
TRBJ2-1	TRBD1	TRBV6-2/TRBV6-3	NA	CASSSGTGRSYNEQFF	TGTGCCAGCAGTTCCGGGACAGGGAGGTCCTACAATGAGCAGTTCTTC
TRBJ1-2	TRBD1	TRBV2	NA	CASSPDRGTYGYTF	TGTGCCAGCAGTCCCGACAGGGGGACCTATGGCTACACCTTC
TRBJ2-7	TRBD1	TRBV7-9	NA	CASSPRPGTGAGDESEQYF	TGTGCCAGCAGCCCACGTCCCGGGACAGGGGCGGGGGACGAGTCCGAGCAGTACTTC
TRBJ2-7	NA	TRBV7-2	NA	CASSPISRGSEQYF	TGTGCCAGCAGCCCCATAAGTAGGGGCAGCGAGCAGTACTTC
TRBJ2-1	TRBD1	TRBV14	once	CASSRDRGTYNEQFF	TGTGCCAGCAGTCGAGACAGGGGGACCTACAATGAGCAGTTCTTC
TRBJ2-2	NA	TRBV7-2	NA	CASSLRVGGELFF	TGTGCCAGCAGCTTACGGGTAGGCGGGGAGCTGTTTTTT
TRBJ2-7	NA	TRBV6-6	NA	CASSQDYVSYEQYF	TGTGCCAGCAGCCAGGACTACGTATCCTACGAGCAGTACTTC
TRBJ2-7	NA	TRBV5-1	NA	CASSYERHAQGQYF	TGCGCCAGCAGCTACGAAAGACATGCACAGGGGCAGTACTTC
TRBJ2-7	NA	TRBV12-3/TRBV12-4	NA	CASALLYEQYF	TGTGCCAGTGCTCTATTATACGAGCAGTACTTC
TRBJ1-1	NA	TRBV18	NA	CASSPLEGTANLVAFF	TGTGCCAGCTCACCACTTGAGGGAACGGCAAACCTGGTAGCTTTCTTT
TRBJ2-4	NA	TRBV2	NA	CASTREAKNIQYF	TGTGCCAGCACTAGGGAGGCCAAAAACATTCAGTACTTC
TRBJ2-1	NA	TRBV30	few	CAWSARADNEQFF	TGTGCCTGGAGTGCGCGCGCGGACAATGAGCAGTTCTTC